This passage covers 30 T cell receptor beta chains from one sample sequenced in a study of monozygotic twins with inflammatory bowel disease. From the 5' RACE reads, TCRdb lists one entry per CDR3 protein and no DNA. The repertoire table contains roughly 100,000 distinct CDR3 sequences. Sequencing input: blood. All receptors derive from a human donor with ulcerative colitis or Crohn's disease, or a healthy co-twin of an affected twin (not recorded which).

The V and J genes are TRBV7-2 and TRBJ1-5; TCRdb picks TRBD1, but there is no DNA to check that call. The germline V gene has CDR1 SGHTA and CDR2 FQGNSA. This CDR3 region has 15 residues. This chain's CDR3 is CASSSQGGPNQPQHF.

The chain employs TRBV7-9 and TRBJ2-1; as DNA is missing, the TRBD2 call by TCRdb cannot be tested. Germline lookup yields CDR1 SEHNR and CDR2 FQNEAQ (reference sequence). This CDR3 is 17 amino acids long. CDR3: CASSRGLPFSGGNEQFF.

The chain couples TRBV9 to TRBJ1-2; TCRdb gives TRBD1 as the D gene, but with no DNA this cannot be confirmed. The CDR3 spans 14 residues. Germline values: CDR1 SGDLS, CDR2 YYNGEE. CDR3 region: CASSRRDTVYGYTF.

This chain joins TRBV10-3 and TRBJ2-1; with no DNA, the TCRdb D assignment of TRBD1 cannot be verified. The CDR3 extends over 14 amino acids. Germline CDR1 and CDR2: ENHRY and SYGVKD. CDR3 in amino acids: CAISDGGSYNEQFF.

The V call is TRBV7-2, the J call TRBJ2-7; TCRdb reports TRBD1, a call that lacks DNA to check it against. CDR1 is SGHTA and CDR2 is FQGNSA in the germline V gene. This CDR3 is 13 amino acids long. The CDR3 sequence: CASGKGRVYEQYF.

The chain links TRBV4-3 to TRBJ2-1. The length of the CDR3 is 16 residues. Germline V CDR1 and CDR2: LGHNA, YSLEER. The CDR3 reads CASSQQSWSSYNEQFF.

The V gene is TRBV5-1, the J gene TRBJ2-7; TCRdb proposes TRBD2, but this gene call is untestable without DNA. The CDR3 spans 16 residues. CDR1 and CDR2 (germline): SGHRS, YFSETQ. The CDR3: CASSRAASGLSYEQYF.

This rearrangement joins TRBV7-2 to TRBJ1-4; TCRdb picks TRBD1, but there is no DNA to check that call. Germline V gene lookup returns CDR1 SGHTA and CDR2 FQGNSA. CDR3 length: 17 amino acids. The chain's CDR3 is CSSSSGLTVPLGEKLFF. Based on the CDR3 plus reference TRBV7-2 and TRBJ1-4, the full variable domain is GAGVSQSPSNKVTEKGKDVELRCDPISGHTALYWYRQSLGQGLEFLIYFQGNSAPDKSGLPSDRFSAERTGGSVSTLTIQRTQQEDSAVYLCSSSSGLTVPLGEKLFFGSGTQLSVL.

The chain recombines TRBV10-1 with TRBJ2-7; the D call from TCRdb, TRBD2, cannot be confirmed without DNA. Germline V gene lookup returns CDR1 WNHNN and CDR2 SYGVQD (reference sequence). The CDR3 is 15 residues long. The CDR3 sequence: CASSTGLAASYEQYF.

The rearrangement uses TRBV15 and TRBJ2-3; with no DNA, the TCRdb D assignment of TRBD1 cannot be verified. From germline, CDR1 is LNHNV and CDR2 YYDKDF (reference sequence). The CDR3 loop spans 14 amino acids. CDR3 amino acids: CATSRVSRTDTQYF.

The V call is TRBV5-1, the J call TRBJ2-2. Germline V gene sequence: CDR1 SGHRS, CDR2 YFSETQ. The CDR3 contains 15 residues. The chain's CDR3 is CASSFLVANTGELFF.

This CDR3 reads CAWTLQAGGPDTQYF. This sequence joins TRBV30 and TRBJ2-3; without DNA, the TCRdb call of TRBD2 cannot be checked. Germline values: CDR1 GTSNPN, CDR2 SVGIG (reference sequence). This CDR3 contains 15 residues. Drawing the rest from reference TRBV30 and TRBJ2-3, the complete variable domain is SQTIHQWPATLVQPVGSPLSLECTVEGTSNPNLYWYRQAAGRGLQLLFYSVGIGQISSEVPQNLSASRPQDRQFILSSKKLLLSDSGFYLCAWTLQAGGPDTQYFGPGTRLTVL.

J is TRBJ2-1 and V is TRBV7-9; TCRdb indicates TRBD1, and absent DNA this call remains unverified. Looked up from germline, CDR1 is SEHNR and CDR2 is FQNEAQ (reference sequence). The CDR3 totals 13 residues. This CDR3 reads CASSLGQGNEQFF.

V gene TRBV24-1 combines with J gene TRBJ2-7; the D gene TCRdb calls, TRBD2, cannot be checked with no DNA. Germline CDR1 and CDR2: KGHDR and SFDVKD. CDR3 length: 15 amino acids. The CDR3 spells CATSDSSSGSNEQYF.

V and J are TRBV7-9 and TRBJ2-6. CDR1 and CDR2 (germline): SEHNR, FQNEAQ (reference sequence). The CDR3 covers 13 residues. The CDR3 sequence: CASRSSGANVLTF.

This chain uses TRBV10-2 with TRBJ2-2; with no DNA, the TCRdb D assignment of TRBD1 cannot be verified. The CDR3 consists of 13 residues. Germline CDR1 reads WSHSY; CDR2 reads SAAADI. The chain's CDR3 is CASRGPTTGELFF.

The chain carries TRBV7-2 and TRBJ2-7. The V gene's germline CDR1 is SGHTA and CDR2 FQGNSA. The CDR3 is 13 residues long. CDR3 loop: CASSLETVYEQYF.

V and J are TRBV5-1 and TRBJ2-7; TCRdb picks TRBD2, but there is no DNA to check that call. CDR1 SGHRS and CDR2 YFSETQ come from the germline V gene. This CDR3 region has 13 residues. The CDR3 protein is CASRGGKTYEQHF.

The chain couples TRBV7-9 to TRBJ1-4. Germline lookup yields CDR1 SEHNR and CDR2 FQNEAQ (reference sequence). The CDR3 has 15 residues. The CDR3 reads CASSYLTATNEKLFF.

The chain combines TRBV5-1 with TRBJ2-3. The length of the CDR3 is 14 residues. The germline CDR1 and CDR2 sequences are SGHRS and YFSETQ. The CDR3 sequence is CASSLVSPQDTQYF.

V gene TRBV20-1 combines with J gene TRBJ1-5. Germline loops: CDR1 DFQATT, CDR2 SNEGSKA (reference sequence). The CDR3 contains 15 residues. The CDR3 loop reads CSARDEWKNNQPQHF.

The chain has TRBV29-1 and TRBJ2-6; as DNA is missing, the TRBD1 call by TCRdb cannot be tested. CDR1 and CDR2 (germline): SQVTM, ANQGSEA. The CDR3 extends over 16 amino acids. The CDR3 protein is CSVAGGLRSGANVLTF. The full variable domain, its missing parts supplied by reference TRBV29-1 and TRBJ2-6, is SAVISQKPSRDICQRGTSLTIQCQVDSQVTMMFWYRQQPGQSLTLIATANQGSEATYESGFVIDKFPISRPNLTFSTLTVSNMSPEDSSIYLCSVAGGLRSGANVLTFGAGSRLTVL.

This chain connects TRBV15 to TRBJ2-3. The CDR3 totals 13 residues. Germline lookup yields CDR1 LNHNV and CDR2 YYDKDF (reference sequence). The CDR3 sequence: CATSRAYTDTQYF. Combining the CDR3 with reference TRBV15 and TRBJ2-3 gives the whole variable domain DAMVIQNPRYQVTQFGKPVTLSCSQTLNHNVMYWYQQKSSQAPKLLFHYYDKDFNNEADTPDNFQSRRPNTSFCFLDIRSPGLGDTAMYLCATSRAYTDTQYFGPGTRLTVL.

The chain uses TRBV5-1 and TRBJ2-7; TCRdb indicates TRBD2, and absent DNA this call remains unverified. The CDR3 is 23 amino acids. Germline V CDR1 and CDR2: SGHRS, YFSETQ. This chain's CDR3 is CASSLNRALPGLAGTKTSYEQYF.

This rearrangement joins TRBV9 to TRBJ2-1. CDR3 length: 11 amino acids. Germline lookup yields CDR1 SGDLS and CDR2 YYNGEE. CDR3 region: CASSVGDEQFF.

The gene calls are TRBV6-2 or TRBV6-3 and TRBJ2-5. The CDR3 loop spans 15 amino acids. Germline CDR1 MNHEY, CDR2 SVGEGT. The CDR3 reads CASSYGRSTQETQYF.

CDR3: CASSYSAGGPYEQYF. This rearrangement joins TRBV6-5 to TRBJ2-7; TCRdb lists TRBD1, though no DNA is available to test this call. The germline CDR1 and CDR2 sequences are MNHEY and SVGAGI. This CDR3 has 15 amino acids.

This chain uses TRBV5-1 with TRBJ2-7; there is no DNA to check the TCRdb D call of TRBD2. Germline CDR1 reads SGHRS; CDR2 reads YFSETQ. This CDR3 spans 14 amino acids. This CDR3 is CASSSREISGEQYF.

The rearrangement uses TRBV15 and TRBJ2-7; as DNA is missing, the TRBD1 call by TCRdb cannot be tested. The CDR3 covers 13 residues. Germline V CDR1 and CDR2: LNHNV, YYDKDF (reference sequence). Here the CDR3 reads CATSRQTDPAQYF.

The chain combines TRBV30 with TRBJ1-3. CDR3 size: 13 residues. Germline lookup yields CDR1 GTSNPN and CDR2 SVGIG (reference sequence). CDR3 residues: CAWNGGVGNTIYF.